This T cell receptor beta chain originates from a study of post-analysis software for immune sequencing data. Regarding the study as a whole: Relative to controls, patients had about five TRBV segments at higher frequency, with TRBV5-6, TRBV5-1 and TRBV20-1 among these.

The library was made from cDNA and included unique molecular identifiers. MiXCR, applied by TCRdb to the PCR reads, yields one record per CDR3 protein. The sample carries 380,000 or so distinct CDR3 sequences, less than 40% recorded once. This clonotype appeared many times. Its target is unknown. The length of the CDR3 is 15 residues. V lost 6 bases and J lost 4; bases outside the gene matches: 8. The gene calls are TRBV12-3 or TRBV12-4 and TRBJ2-7, with TRBD1 matching 11 bases. The receptor was derived from a girl between 5 and 17 years old with multiple sclerosis. The sequencing sample was made of blood. The CDR3 coding sequence is TGTGCCAGCAGGTCCGGGACAGGGGGTCCTTACGAGCAGTACTTC. Protein product: CASRSGTGGPYEQYF.